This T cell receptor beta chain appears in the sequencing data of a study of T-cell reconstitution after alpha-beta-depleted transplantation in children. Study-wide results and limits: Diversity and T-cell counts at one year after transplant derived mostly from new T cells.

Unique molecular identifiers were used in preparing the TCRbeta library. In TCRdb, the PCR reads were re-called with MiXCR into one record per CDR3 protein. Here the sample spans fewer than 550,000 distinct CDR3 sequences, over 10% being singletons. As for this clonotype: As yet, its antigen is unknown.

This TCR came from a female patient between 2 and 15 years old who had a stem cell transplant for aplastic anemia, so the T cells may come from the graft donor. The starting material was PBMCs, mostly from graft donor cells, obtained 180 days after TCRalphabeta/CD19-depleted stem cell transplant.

The CDR3 nucleotides are TGTGCCAGCAGCCAAGACGGCAGGGGTTCCTCCTACGAGCAGTACTTC. This sequence encodes CASSQDGRGSSYEQYF. The J gene is TRBJ2-7, the V gene TRBV3-1, with a possible D match to TRBD1 (6 bases). Trimming stripped 0 bases from V and 0 bases from J, with 12 bases between. Germline CDR1 is LGHDT and CDR2 is YNNKEL (reference sequence). The CDR3 runs 16 residues.